The sample holds many counts of the clone carrying this T cell receptor (beta chain). This sample was included in a study of T cells after yellow fever vaccination. The overall study: Low-cell-number fractions underwent preparation using SMART-Seq v4 Ultra Low Input.

Germline V CDR1 and CDR2: SGHTA, FQGNSA. The CDR3 has 16 amino acids. Losses at the gene ends were 5 bases for V and 2 bases for J; bases not matched to a gene: 9. Conversion of TCR transcripts into cDNA relied on 5'RACE template switching, which added a universal primer site and UMIs. TCRdb itself ran the 5' RACE reads through MiXCR, one entry per CDR3 protein. This sample carries roughly 27,000 distinct CDR3 sequences, 5% of them seen once, and the ten largest clones take more than 40%. This clonotype was sampled from a man aged 25-45 years who received the YFV17D yellow fever vaccine. The starting material was CD8+ T cells sorted from PBMCs, obtained 10 days after the yellow fever booster vaccination. This sequence joins TRBV7-2 and TRBJ2-1; TRBD2 agrees at 7 bases. The DNA for the CDR3 is TGTGCCAGCAGCCTAAGGGAGGGTATGACCTACAATGAGCAGTTCTTC. It translates to CASSLREGMTYNEQFF.